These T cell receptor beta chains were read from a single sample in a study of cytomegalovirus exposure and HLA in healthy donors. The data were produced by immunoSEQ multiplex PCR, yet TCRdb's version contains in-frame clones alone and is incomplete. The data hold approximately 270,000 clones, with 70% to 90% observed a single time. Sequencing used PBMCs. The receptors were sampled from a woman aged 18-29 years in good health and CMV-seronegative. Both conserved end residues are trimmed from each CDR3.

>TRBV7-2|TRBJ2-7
ASSPDTRGYEQY
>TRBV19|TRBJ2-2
ASSIDLAGGPAGELF
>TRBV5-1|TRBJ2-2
ASSLLGWVGQFTGELF
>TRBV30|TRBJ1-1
CGRKNTEAF
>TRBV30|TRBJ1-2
AWSPFPNYGYT
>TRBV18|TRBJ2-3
ASSPQGLAPDTQY
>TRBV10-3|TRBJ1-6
AISAGQGADSPLH
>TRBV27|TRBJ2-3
ASSLSLSADTQY
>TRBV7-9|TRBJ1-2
ASSLSAAPRGYT
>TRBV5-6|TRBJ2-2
ASSLNSGVLIGELF